A single sample gave rise to the 5 T cell receptor beta chains below, sequenced in a study of vaccination and CD4 T cells after COVID-19. Cultured CD4+ T cell DNA was sequenced using the Oncomine TCR Beta short-read assay. The source of extracted genomic DNA was cultured CD4+ T cells. TCRdb passed the PCR reads through MiXCR, listing each CDR3 protein once. The sample contains approximately 11,000 distinct CDR3 sequences, approximately 39% of which appear only once. No antigen is known for these receptors. Indicated treatment: approximately nine-day PBMC culture with coronavirus spike peptide pools or control peptides (ViraFEST assay). Investigators obtained the unexposed donor's CD4+ T cells before the COVID-19 pandemic (2011-2018). Sequencing used CD4+ T cells from blood, cultured in vitro. These receptors came from a human donor in good health.

In nucleotides, the CDR3 is TGTGCCATCAGTGAGGACGTTACCGGTGCCCCCCAGCATTTT. Translating gives CAISEDVTGAPQHF. The genes are TRBV10-3 and TRBJ1-5; D is ambiguous. Germline V gives CDR1 ENHRY, CDR2 SYGVKD. The ends were cut back, 2 bases at V and 10 bases at J, with 15 bases in the middle. The CDR3 is made up of 14 amino acids.

This clonotype was counted between two and nine times. The V gene is TRBV7-2, the J gene TRBJ1-1, with a tentative D call TRBD1 (6 bases). The V end was cut by 3 bases, the J end by 10 bases, with 15 bases between. This CDR3 contains 13 residues. Germline assignment: CDR1 SGHTA and CDR2 FQGNSA. The CDR3 DNA follows: TGTGCCAGCAGCTTGGCCAGGGGCGGGCGAGCTTTCTTT. Translation gives CASSLARGGRAFF.

V usage is TRBV7-3 and J usage is TRBJ2-2; possibly TRBD2 for D (6 bases). V was trimmed by 6 bases and J by 0 bases, leaving 11 bases between them. CDR1 is SGHTA, CDR2 FQGTGA, per germline. CDR3 length equals 15 residues. The CDR3 protein is CASRRDSANTGELFF. In DNA, the CDR3 is TGTGCCAGCAGGCGGGACTCAGCGAACACCGGGGAGCTGTTTTTT. The entire variable domain, with the rest obtained from reference TRBV7-3 and TRBJ2-2, is as follows: GAGVSQTPSNKVTEKGKYVELRCDPISGHTALYWYRQSLGQGPEFLIYFQGTGAADDSGLPNDRFFAVRPEGSVSTLKIQRTERGDSAVYLCASRRDSANTGELFFGEGSRLTVL.

V and J are TRBV27 and TRBJ2-5; D ambiguous. Germline V lookup: CDR1 MNHEY, CDR2 SMNVEV (reference sequence). CDR3 length: 13 residues. The V gene lost 0 bases and the J gene lost 1 base, with 3 bases spanning the gap. CDR3 sequence: CASSLSGQETQYF. Written as DNA, the CDR3 is TGTGCCAGCAGTTTATCTGGCCAAGAGACCCAGTACTTC.

The table lists this clonotype with a few counts. V is TRBV20-1 and J is TRBJ2-3; D is unclear. Germline V lookup: CDR1 DFQATT, CDR2 SNEGSKA (reference sequence). CDR3 length equals 13 residues. Trimming removed 0 bases from V and 6 bases from J, with 10 bases in between. The CDR3, as DNA: TGCAGTGCTAGAGATCATATACAGGATACGCAGTATTTT. It encodes CSARDHIQDTQYF.